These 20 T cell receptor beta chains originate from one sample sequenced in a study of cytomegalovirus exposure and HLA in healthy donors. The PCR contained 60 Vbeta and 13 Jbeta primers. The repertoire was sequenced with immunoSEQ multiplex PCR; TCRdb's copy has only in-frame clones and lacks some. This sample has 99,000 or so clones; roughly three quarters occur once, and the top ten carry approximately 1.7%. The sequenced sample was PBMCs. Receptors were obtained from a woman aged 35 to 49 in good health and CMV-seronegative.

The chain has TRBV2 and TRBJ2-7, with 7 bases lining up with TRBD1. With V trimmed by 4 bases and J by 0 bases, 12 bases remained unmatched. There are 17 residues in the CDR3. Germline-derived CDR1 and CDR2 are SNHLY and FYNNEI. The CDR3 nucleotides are TGTGCCAGCAGTGGGGGGACAGCCTCTAAAGGCTCCTACGAGCAGTACTTC. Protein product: CASSGGTASKGSYEQYF.

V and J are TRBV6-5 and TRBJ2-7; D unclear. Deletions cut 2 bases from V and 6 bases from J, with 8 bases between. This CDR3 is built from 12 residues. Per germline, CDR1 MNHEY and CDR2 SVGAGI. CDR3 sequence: CASSYPRVEQYF. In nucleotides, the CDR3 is TGTGCCAGCAGTTACCCACGGGTCGAGCAGTACTTC.

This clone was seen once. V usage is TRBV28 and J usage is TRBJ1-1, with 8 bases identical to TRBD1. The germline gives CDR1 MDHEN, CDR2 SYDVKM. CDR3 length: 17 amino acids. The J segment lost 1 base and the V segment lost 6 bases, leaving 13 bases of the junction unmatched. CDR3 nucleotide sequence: TGTGCCAGCAGCCTAGGACAGGGTGTCTCCGGGAACACTGAAGCTTTCTTT. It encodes CASSLGQGVSGNTEAFF. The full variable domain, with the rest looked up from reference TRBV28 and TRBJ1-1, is DVKVTQSSRYLVKRTGEKVFLECVQDMDHENMFWYRQDPGLGLRLIYFSYDVKMKEKGDIPEGYSVSREKKERFSLILESASTNQTSMYLCASSLGQGVSGNTEAFFGQGTRLTVV.

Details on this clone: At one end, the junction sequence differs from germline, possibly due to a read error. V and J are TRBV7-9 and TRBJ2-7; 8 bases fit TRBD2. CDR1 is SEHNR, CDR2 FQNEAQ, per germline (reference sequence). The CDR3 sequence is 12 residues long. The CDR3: CSSGSRSYEQYF. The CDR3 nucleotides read TGTTCCAGCGGGAGCCGTTCCTACGAGCAGTACTTC.

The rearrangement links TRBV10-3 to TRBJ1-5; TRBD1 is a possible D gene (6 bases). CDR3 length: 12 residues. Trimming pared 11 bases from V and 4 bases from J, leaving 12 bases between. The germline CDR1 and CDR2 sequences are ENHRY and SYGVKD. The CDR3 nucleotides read TGTGCCGTTCAAACAGGGAATCAGCCCCAGCATTTT. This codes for CAVQTGNQPQHF.

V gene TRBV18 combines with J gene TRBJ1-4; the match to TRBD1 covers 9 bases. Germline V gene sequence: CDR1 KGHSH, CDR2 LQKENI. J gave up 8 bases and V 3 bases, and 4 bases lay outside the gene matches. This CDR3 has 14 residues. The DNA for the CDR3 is TGTGCCAGCTCACCGGGACAGGGAGGGGAAAAACTGTTTTTT. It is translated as CASSPGQGGEKLFF.

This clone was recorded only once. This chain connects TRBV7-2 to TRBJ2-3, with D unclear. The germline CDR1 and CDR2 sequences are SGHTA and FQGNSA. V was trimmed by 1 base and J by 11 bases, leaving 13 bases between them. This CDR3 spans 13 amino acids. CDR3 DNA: TGTGCCAGCAGCTTAGTATGGAGTTCAGAGCAGTATTTT. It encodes CASSLVWSSEQYF.

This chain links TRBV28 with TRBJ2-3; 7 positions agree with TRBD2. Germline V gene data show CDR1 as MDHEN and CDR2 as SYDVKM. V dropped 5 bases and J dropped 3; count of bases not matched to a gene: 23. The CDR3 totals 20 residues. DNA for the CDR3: TGTGCCAGCAGTGGGAGGGACGTTTCATCCCGTTTGGTCGGGACAGATACGCAGTATTTT. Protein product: CASSGRDVSSRLVGTDTQYF. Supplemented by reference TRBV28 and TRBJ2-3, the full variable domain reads DVKVTQSSRYLVKRTGEKVFLECVQDMDHENMFWYRQDPGLGLRLIYFSYDVKMKEKGDIPEGYSVSREKKERFSLILESASTNQTSMYLCASSGRDVSSRLVGTDTQYFGPGTRLTVL.

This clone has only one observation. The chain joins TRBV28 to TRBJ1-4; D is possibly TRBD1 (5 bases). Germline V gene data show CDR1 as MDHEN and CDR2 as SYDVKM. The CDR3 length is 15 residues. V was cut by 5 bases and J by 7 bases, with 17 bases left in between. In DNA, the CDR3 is TGTGCCAGCAGTATCCCGGCAGGGTTGGGTGAAAAACTGTTTTTT. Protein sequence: CASSIPAGLGEKLFF.

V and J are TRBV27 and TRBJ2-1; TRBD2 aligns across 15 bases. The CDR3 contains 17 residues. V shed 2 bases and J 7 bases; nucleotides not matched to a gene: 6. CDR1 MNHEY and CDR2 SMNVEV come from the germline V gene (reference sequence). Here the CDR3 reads CASSLPGLAGGRNEQFF. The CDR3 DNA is TGTGCCAGCAGTTTACCCGGACTAGCGGGAGGGCGTAATGAGCAGTTCTTC.

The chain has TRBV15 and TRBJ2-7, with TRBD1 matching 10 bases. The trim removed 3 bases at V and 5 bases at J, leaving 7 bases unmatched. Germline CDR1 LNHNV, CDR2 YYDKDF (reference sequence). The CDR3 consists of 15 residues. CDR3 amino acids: CATSSLIGQGDEQYF. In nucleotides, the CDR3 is TGTGCCACCAGCAGTCTAATCGGACAGGGGGACGAGCAGTACTTC. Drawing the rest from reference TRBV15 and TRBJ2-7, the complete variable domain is DAMVIQNPRYQVTQFGKPVTLSCSQTLNHNVMYWYQQKSSQAPKLLFHYYDKDFNNEADTPDNFQSRRPNTSFCFLDIRSPGLGDTAMYLCATSSLIGQGDEQYFGPGTRLTVT.

The CDR3 region has the DNA TGTGCCTGGAGTAAGACTAGCGGGAGGGTCTACGAGCAGTACTTC. Translation gives CAWSKTSGRVYEQYF. V gene TRBV30 combines with J gene TRBJ2-7, with 14 bases matching TRBD2. CDR1 is GTSNPN and CDR2 is SVGIG in the germline V gene (reference sequence). V lost 2 bases and J lost 3; bases outside the gene matches: 3. The CDR3 contains 15 residues.

The DNA for the CDR3 is TGTGCCAGCAGTTTAGTGGCGGGAGGTGGTTCGGCCTACGAGCAGTACTTC. Translated: CASSLVAGGGSAYEQYF. The chain has TRBV27 and TRBJ2-5; TRBD2 matches at 8 bases. The J call may be mistaken, given a closer DNA end match to TRBJ2-7. The germline gives CDR1 MNHEY, CDR2 SMNVEV (reference sequence). This CDR3 region has 17 residues.

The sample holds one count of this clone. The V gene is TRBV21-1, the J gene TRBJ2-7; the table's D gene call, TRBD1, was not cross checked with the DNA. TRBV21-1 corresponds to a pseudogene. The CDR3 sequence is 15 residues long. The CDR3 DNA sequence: TGTGCCAGCAGCGTATCCCGACAGGGGAATTGCGAGCAGTACTTC. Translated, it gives CASSVSRQGNCEQYF.

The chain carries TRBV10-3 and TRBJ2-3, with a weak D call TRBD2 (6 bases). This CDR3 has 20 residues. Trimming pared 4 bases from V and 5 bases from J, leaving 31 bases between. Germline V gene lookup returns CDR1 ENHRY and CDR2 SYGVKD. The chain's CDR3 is CAISAPATRDQMYWGDTQYF. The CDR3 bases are TGTGCCATCAGTGCCCCAGCGACTAGAGATCAGATGTATTGGGGAGATACGCAGTATTTT.

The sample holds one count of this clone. The CDR3 nucleotides read TGTGCCAGCAGAAGTTCAGGTAGCGGCCTCTACGAGCAGTACTTC. This sequence encodes CASRSSGSGLYEQYF. The rearrangement uses TRBV6-1 and TRBJ2-7; D possibly corresponds to TRBD2 (6 bases). CDR1 is MNHNS and CDR2 is SASEGT in the germline V gene. V gave up 6 bases and J gave up 3 bases, with 18 bases separating them. The CDR3 is made up of 15 amino acids.

The CDR3 reads CASSGIPGQGSNGYTF. The CDR3 DNA is TGTGCCAGCAGCGGGATTCCGGGACAGGGGAGTAACGGCTACACCTTC. This chain links TRBV9 with TRBJ1-2, with 10 bases fitting TRBD1. CDR3 length equals 16 residues. The J segment lost 8 bases and the V segment lost 3 bases, leaving 13 bases of the junction unmatched. The V gene's germline CDR1 is SGDLS and CDR2 YYNGEE.

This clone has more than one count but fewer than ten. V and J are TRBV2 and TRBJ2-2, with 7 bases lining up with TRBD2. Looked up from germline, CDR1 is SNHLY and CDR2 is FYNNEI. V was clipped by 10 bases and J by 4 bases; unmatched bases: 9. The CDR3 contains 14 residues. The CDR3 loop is CATKGGSATGELFF. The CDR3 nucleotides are TGTGCCACAAAAGGCGGGAGTGCCACCGGGGAGCTGTTTTTT.

CDR3 sequence reads: CASSQGEKGTEAFF. The CDR3 nucleotides are TGCGCCAGCAGCCAAGGGGAGAAAGGTACTGAAGCTTTCTTT. This chain connects TRBV4-3 to TRBJ1-1, with D uncertain. The germline V gene has CDR1 LGHNA and CDR2 YSLEER. Trimming removed 1 base at V and 5 bases at J, with 11 bases between. This CDR3 has 14 amino acids.

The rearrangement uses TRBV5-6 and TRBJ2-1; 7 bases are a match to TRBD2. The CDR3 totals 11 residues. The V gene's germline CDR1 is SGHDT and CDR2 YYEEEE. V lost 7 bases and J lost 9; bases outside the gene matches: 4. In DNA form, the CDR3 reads TGTGCCAGCGGGGGGGTGGGTGAGCAGTTCTTC. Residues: CASGGVGEQFF.